This T cell receptor beta chain emerged from a study of cytomegalovirus exposure and HLA in healthy donors. V dropped 0 bases and J dropped 1 base, with 18 bases sitting between them. Germline values: CDR1 GTSNPN, CDR2 SVGIG (reference sequence). The CDR3 consists of 17 residues. Comment on this clone: What it recognizes is unknown.

The study, taken as a whole, reports: The authors listed 150 to 200 TCR beta chains as cytomegalovirus-associated.

Assay used: immunoSEQ multiplex PCR; TCRdb lists only in-frame clones, some missing. Of about 86,000 clones detected, just under 95% appear once; the ten largest clones hold roughly 0.74%. The sequenced material came from PBMCs. This sequence joins TRBV30 and TRBJ1-1; D remains unclear. The receptor's source is a man younger than 35 in good health and CMV-seronegative. The CDR3: CAWSVYNHFIGNTEAFF. Here the CDR3 DNA reads TGTGCCTGGAGTGTCTATAATCACTTTATCGGGAACACTGAAGCTTTCTTT.